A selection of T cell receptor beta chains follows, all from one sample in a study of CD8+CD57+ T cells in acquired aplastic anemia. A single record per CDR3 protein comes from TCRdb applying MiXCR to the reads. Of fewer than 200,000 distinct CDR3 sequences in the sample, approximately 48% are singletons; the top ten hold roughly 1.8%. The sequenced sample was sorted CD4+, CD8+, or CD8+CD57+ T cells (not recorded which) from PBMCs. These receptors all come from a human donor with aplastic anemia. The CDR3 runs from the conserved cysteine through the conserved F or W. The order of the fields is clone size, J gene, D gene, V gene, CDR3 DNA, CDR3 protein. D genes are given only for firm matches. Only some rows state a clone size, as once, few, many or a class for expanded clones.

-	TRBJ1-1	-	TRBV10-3	TGTGCCATCAGTGAGGATTTGGGTGGTGAGAACACTGAAGCTTTCTTT	CAISEDLGGENTEAFF
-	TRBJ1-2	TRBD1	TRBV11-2	TGTGCCAGCAGCTTCGGGGACAGGGACGGCTACACCTTC	CASSFGDRDGYTF
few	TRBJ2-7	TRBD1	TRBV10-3	TGTGCCATCAGTGAGTACGAGACAGGGGTAGGCTACGAGCAGTACTTC	CAISEYETGVGYEQYF
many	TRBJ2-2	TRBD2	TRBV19	TGTGCCAGTATAACTAGCGGGAGGGCCCGGAACACCGGGGAGCTGTTTTTT	CASITSGRARNTGELFF
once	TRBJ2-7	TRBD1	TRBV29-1	TGCAGCGTTGAAGGGACAGGGGCCTACGAGCAGTACTTC	CSVEGTGAYEQYF
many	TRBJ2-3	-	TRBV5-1	TGCGCCAGCAGGGGAGGGGGCCCCAGCACAGATACGCAGTATTTT	CASRGGGPSTDTQYF
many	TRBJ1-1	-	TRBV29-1	TGCAGCGTTGAAGGCCCAGGCCCTGAAGCTTTCTTT	CSVEGPGPEAFF
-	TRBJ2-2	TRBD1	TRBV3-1	TGTGCCAGCAGAACAGGGACAGGGATCGACGGGGAGCTGTTTTTT	CASRTGTGIDGELFF
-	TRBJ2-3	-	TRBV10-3	TGTGCCACCCGGGACACTTACACGAATACGCAGTATTTT	CATRDTYTNTQYF
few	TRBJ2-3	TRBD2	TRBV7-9	TGTGCCGGGAAAGACGGGAGGACAGATACGCAGTATTTT	CAGKDGRTDTQYF
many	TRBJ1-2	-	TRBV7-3	TGTGCCAGCAGCCATAACCGGGGAGGTGGCTACACCTTC	CASSHNRGGGYTF
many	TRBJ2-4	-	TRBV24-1	TGTGCCACCAGTGATTTCGTTCTGGGGGAGGCCAAAAACATTCAGTACTTC	CATSDFVLGEAKNIQYF
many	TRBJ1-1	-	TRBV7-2	TGTGCCAGCACCCTGGGGGGCGGCTTCACTGAAGCTTTCTTT	CASTLGGGFTEAFF
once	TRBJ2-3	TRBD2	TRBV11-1	TGTGCCAGCAGCACCGGGACTAGCGGGGATTTCGGCACAGATACGCAGTATTTT	CASSTGTSGDFGTDTQYF
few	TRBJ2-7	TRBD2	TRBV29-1	TGCAGCGTCGGGCATAGAGCAGCGGGGGCGAGGAACGAGCAGTACTTC	CSVGHRAAGARNEQYF
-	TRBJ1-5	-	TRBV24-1	TGTGCCACCAGTGACCCCAACGGCAGGGCGGATCAGCCCCAGCATTTT	CATSDPNGRADQPQHF
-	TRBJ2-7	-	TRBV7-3	TGTGCCAGCAGCTACAACTTGGGCTACGAGCAGTACTTC	CASSYNLGYEQYF
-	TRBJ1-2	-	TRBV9	TGTGCCAGCAGCTCACGAGGGAATGGCTACACCTTC	CASSSRGNGYTF
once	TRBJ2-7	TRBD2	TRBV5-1	TGCGCCAGCAGCGCGGGGGGGAGCTCCTACGAGCAGTACTTC	CASSAGGSSYEQYF
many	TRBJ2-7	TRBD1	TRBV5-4	TGTGCCAGCAGTACCGGGACAGGGGGCTCCTACGAGCAGTACTTC	CASSTGTGGSYEQYF